Following are 12 T cell receptor beta chains from one sample sequenced in a study of cytomegalovirus exposure and HLA in healthy donors. In the PCR, 60 Vbeta and 13 Jbeta primers were used. The method was immunoSEQ multiplex PCR; TCRdb's version includes in-frame clones alone and lacks a portion of them. The sample holds approximately 130,000 clones, 65% to 80% seen once. The sequencing input was PBMCs. The receptors originated from a woman in her thirties or forties in good health and CMV-seronegative.

This clone occurred once. The chain links TRBV28 to TRBJ1-5; D not certain. Germline CDR1 is MDHEN and CDR2 is SYDVKM. The V end lost 4 bases, the J end lost 4 bases, and 8 bases lay between the germline ends. The CDR3 is 13 residues long. In nucleotides, the CDR3 is TGTGCCAGCAGTTCCGGGTTTAATCAGCCCCAGCATTTT. Translated: CASSSGFNQPQHF.

This clone showed up just once. The rearrangement joins TRBV5-4 to TRBJ2-7; D call uncertain. With 2 bases removed from V and 3 bases from J, the gap between germline ends came to 12 bases. The CDR3 loop spans 14 amino acids. The germline CDR1 and CDR2 sequences are SGHNT and YYREEE (reference sequence). CDR3 DNA sequence: TGTGCCAGCAGCTTATCCGCCCGACTCTACGAGCAGTACTTC. Amino acid sequence: CASSLSARLYEQYF.

The chain has TRBV5-4 and TRBJ1-2; D might be TRBD1 (5 bases). Between the trimmed V and J ends, which lost 0 bases and 2 bases, there was a span of 11 bases. Germline CDR1 reads SGHNT; CDR2 reads YYREEE (reference sequence). The CDR3 spans 15 residues. CDR3 region: CASSLAAGSNYGYTF. As DNA, the CDR3 is TGTGCCAGCAGCTTGGCCGCAGGGTCAAACTATGGCTACACCTTC. The entire variable domain, with the rest obtained from reference TRBV5-4 and TRBJ1-2, is as follows: ETGVTQSPTHLIKTRGQQVTLRCSSQSGHNTVSWYQQALGQGPQFIFQYYREEENGRGNFPPRFSGLQFPNYSSELNVNALELDDSALYLCASSLAAGSNYGYTFGSGTRLTVV.

This clone was seen just once. The CDR3: CAWSHGGNGEKLFF. CDR3 nucleotide sequence: TGTGCCTGGAGTCACGGGGGAAACGGTGAAAAACTGTTTTTT. The V call is TRBV30, the J call TRBJ1-4, with TRBD1 as a possible D gene (5 bases). Germline V lookup: CDR1 GTSNPN, CDR2 SVGIG (reference sequence). The CDR3 covers 14 residues. V lost 2 bases, J lost 7 bases, and 14 bases lay in between.

V is TRBV21-1 and J is TRBJ1-2; no DNA check was done on the table's D call, TRBD1. TRBV21-1 is described as a pseudogene. The CDR3 has 14 amino acids. In DNA, the CDR3 is TGTGCCAGCAGCAAAGCGGACAGCAACTATGGCTACACCTTC. It codes for CASSKADSNYGYTF.

The chain recombines TRBV15 with TRBJ1-2; possibly TRBD1 for D (6 bases). Germline values: CDR1 LNHNV, CDR2 YYDKDF (reference sequence). V lost 1 base and J 7 bases, leaving 16 bases between the germline ends. This CDR3 is built from 15 residues. The CDR3 nucleotides read TGTGCCACCAGCAGAGCAGGGGCCCCAGGGGCTGGCTACACCTTC. Protein product: CATSRAGAPGAGYTF.

The chain uses TRBV7-9 and TRBJ1-2; 9 bases map to TRBD1. Trimming took 5 bases from V and 2 from J; bases not matched to a gene: 6. This CDR3 has 15 amino acids. Germline V gene lookup returns CDR1 SEHNR and CDR2 FQNEAQ (reference sequence). CDR3 DNA sequence: TGTGCCAGCAGCGCTCCCGGGACAGGGAACTATGGCTACACCTTC. Translation gives CASSAPGTGNYGYTF.

The V gene is TRBV7-2, the J gene TRBJ1-2; TRBD1 aligns across 8 bases. V shed 0 bases and J 4 bases; nucleotides not matched to a gene: 16. Germline loops: CDR1 SGHTA, CDR2 FQGNSA. The CDR3 is 19 amino acids. The CDR3 sequence is CASSLANFGQGWFGYGYTF. The CDR3 DNA is TGTGCCAGCAGCTTAGCAAATTTTGGACAGGGTTGGTTTGGCTATGGCTACACCTTC.

CDR3 DNA: TGTGCCAGCAGACTTGACAGGGCTGTTAATGAAAAACTGTTTTTT. Its protein product is CASRLDRAVNEKLFF. This chain links TRBV6-1 with TRBJ1-4; 7 bases align to TRBD1. Germline lookup yields CDR1 MNHNS and CDR2 SASEGT. The CDR3 contains 15 residues. Losses at the gene ends were 6 bases for V and 4 bases for J; bases not matched to a gene: 8.

The chain employs TRBV29-1 and TRBJ1-3; tentatively, D is TRBD1 (5 bases). CDR3 length: 14 residues. V shed 6 bases and J shed 0 bases, with 12 bases lying between them. The germline V gene has CDR1 SQVTM and CDR2 ANQGSEA. The CDR3 protein is CSVGGSGSGNTIYF. The DNA for the CDR3 is TGCAGCGTCGGGGGTTCGGGCTCTGGAAACACCATATATTTT. Full variable domain (outside the CDR3, taken from reference TRBV29-1 and TRBJ1-3): SAVISQKPSRDICQRGTSLTIQCQVDSQVTMMFWYRQQPGQSLTLIATANQGSEATYESGFVIDKFPISRPNLTFSTLTVSNMSPEDSSIYLCSVGGSGSGNTIYFGEGSWLTVV.

The chain combines TRBV7-9 with TRBJ2-1; possible D gene TRBD2, 6 bases. The CDR3 has 15 amino acids. Between the trimmed V and J ends, which lost 5 bases and 8 bases, there was a span of 19 bases. Germline CDR1 and CDR2: SEHNR and FQNEAQ (reference sequence). The CDR3 loop reads CASSGIAAQEDEQFF. The CDR3 nucleotides are TGTGCCAGCAGCGGTATAGCGGCCCAGGAGGATGAGCAGTTCTTC.

The genes are TRBV6-1 and TRBJ1-5, with a weak D call TRBD1 (5 bases). Per germline, CDR1 MNHNS and CDR2 SASEGT. The CDR3 is 14 amino acids. Trimming cost V 2 bases and J 7 bases, with 12 bases left between them. The CDR3 region is CASSETFGGQPQHF. CDR3 coding DNA: TGTGCCAGCAGTGAAACCTTCGGGGGGCAGCCCCAGCATTTT.